Each of the 28 T cell receptor beta chains below was sequenced from the same sample in a study of cytomegalovirus exposure and HLA in healthy donors. Primers: 60 Vbeta forward and 13 Jbeta reverse. Using immunoSEQ multiplex PCR, the repertoire was profiled, and TCRdb retains in-frame clones only, with some absent. Of under 200,000 clones listed, around 85% are singletons. Sequencing was done on a sample of PBMCs. The receptor source for this set is a man aged 45-60 years in good health and CMV-seronegative.

The V and J genes are TRBV10-3 and TRBJ2-3; TRBD1 aligns across 7 bases. This CDR3 has 14 residues. J lost 0 bases, V lost 11 bases, and 8 bases had no gene match. Per the germline V gene, CDR1 is ENHRY and CDR2 is SYGVKD. The CDR3 coding sequence is TGTGCCTCCACGGGACAGCTCAGCACAGATACGCAGTATTTT. The encoded protein is CASTGQLSTDTQYF.

The chain has TRBV12-5 and TRBJ1-2, with a possible D match to TRBD1 (6 bases). CDR3 length: 15 residues. The germline CDR1 and CDR2 sequences are LGHNT and FRNRAP. Trimming cost V 5 bases and J 1 base, with 14 bases left between them. CDR3 region: CASGPGDTINYGYTF. Here the CDR3 DNA reads TGTGCTAGTGGTCCAGGGGACACCATTAACTATGGCTACACCTTC.

CDR3 DNA sequence: TGTGCCAGCAGCTTGGACAGGGGAGGGCAGCCCCAGCATTTT. This encodes CASSLDRGGQPQHF. The chain uses TRBV7-2 and TRBJ1-5, with 9 bases aligning to TRBD1. Trimming at V came to 3 bases and at J to 7 bases, leaving 4 bases not matched to a gene. In germline, CDR1 is SGHTA, CDR2 FQGNSA. The CDR3 covers 14 residues.

This clone was detected a few times. The chain couples TRBV25-1 to TRBJ2-5; a possible D gene is TRBD1 (6 bases). The germline V gene encodes CDR1 MGHDK and CDR2 SYGVNS. CDR3 length: 18 amino acids. Trimming removed 1 base at V and 4 bases at J, with 22 bases between. The CDR3 nucleotides read TGTGCCAGCAGTGAATCGCAAGGGGGTTCAGGGGCCGGAGAGACCCAGTACTTC. It yields the protein CASSESQGGSGAGETQYF. The full variable domain, its missing parts supplied by reference TRBV25-1 and TRBJ2-5, is EADIYQTPRYLVIGTGKKITLECSQTMGHDKMYWYQQDPGMELHLIHYSYGVNSTEKGDLSSESTVSRIRTEHFPLTLESARPSHTSQYLCASSESQGGSGAGETQYFGPGTRLLVL.

The rearrangement joins TRBV7-2 to TRBJ2-7, with D possibly being TRBD1 (7 bases). Looked up from germline, CDR1 is SGHTA and CDR2 is FQGNSA. The CDR3 runs to 14 residues. Trimming left V 3 bases short and J 6 bases short, with 15 bases between. This CDR3 is CASSFRQGGLEQYF. DNA of the CDR3: TGTGCCAGCAGCTTTCGGCAGGGGGGTCTCGAGCAGTACTTC.

This rearrangement joins TRBV6-1 to TRBJ1-1, with 7 bases fitting TRBD1. Germline V gene lookup returns CDR1 MNHNS and CDR2 SASEGT. The J segment lost 5 bases and the V segment lost 6 bases, leaving 3 bases of the junction unmatched. This CDR3 has 12 residues. The CDR3 region has the DNA TGTGCCAGCAGCCCAGGGGGGACTGAAGCTTTCTTT. It codes for CASSPGGTEAFF.

This chain connects TRBV9 to TRBJ1-1; unclear D gene. Per the germline V gene, CDR1 is SGDLS and CDR2 is YYNGEE. V was pared by 4 bases and J by 2 bases, with 3 bases between. This CDR3 comprises 11 residues. In DNA form, the CDR3 reads TGTGCCAGCAGCAGCAACACTGAAGCTTTCTTT. As protein: CASSSNTEAFF.

The chain links TRBV30 to TRBJ2-3; 13 nucleotides agree with TRBD2. The CDR3 contains 14 residues. Germline lookup yields CDR1 GTSNPN and CDR2 SVGIG (reference sequence). V lost 2 bases to trimming and J lost 6 bases; unmatched junction nucleotides: 2. The CDR3 sequence is CAWSTSGGADTQYF. The CDR3 DNA sequence: TGTGCCTGGAGTACTAGCGGGGGGGCCGATACGCAGTATTTT.

This chain links TRBV7-2 with TRBJ2-6; D might be TRBD2 (5 bases). This CDR3 has 17 residues. Between the trimmed V and J ends, which lost 2 bases and 0 bases, there was a span of 11 bases. CDR1 and CDR2 (germline): SGHTA, FQGNSA. The CDR3: CASSLRTHNSGANVLTF. The CDR3 nucleotides are TGTGCCAGCAGCTTAAGGACTCATAACTCTGGGGCCAACGTCCTGACTTTC.

This chain joins TRBV27 and TRBJ2-7; 14 bases agree with TRBD2. The CDR3 loop spans 15 amino acids. Trimming removed 6 bases from V and 5 bases from J; junction bases left unmatched: 6. Germline V gene lookup returns CDR1 MNHEY and CDR2 SMNVEV (reference sequence). CDR3 in DNA: TGTGCCAGCAGCTCCGGGACTAGCGGGGGCAACGAGCAGTACTTC. It translates to CASSSGTSGGNEQYF.

This clone has just one count. V and J are TRBV20-1 and TRBJ2-7; unclear D gene. CDR1 is DFQATT and CDR2 is SNEGSKA in the germline V gene (reference sequence). The V end was cut by 6 bases, the J end by 2 bases, with 8 bases between. The CDR3 runs to 11 residues. CDR3 sequence (DNA): TGCAGTGCCGTAAATACCTACGAGCAGTACTTC. This codes for CSAVNTYEQYF.

As to this clone: One end of the junction does not line up with germline, which may come from a read error. The chain joins TRBV7-7 to TRBJ2-7; maybe TRBD1 (6 bases). The CDR3 is made up of 15 amino acids. Germline lookup yields CDR1 SSHAT and CDR2 FNYEAQ (reference sequence). This CDR3 is CASSLGQGFSYEQYF. In DNA form, the CDR3 reads TGTGCTAGCAGCTTAGGGCAGGGGTTTTCCTACGAGCAGTACTTC.

The chain carries TRBV4-1 and TRBJ2-1; TRBD2 agrees at 8 bases. Germline V gives CDR1 MGHRA, CDR2 YSYEKL. Germline trimming cut 4 bases from V and 8 bases from J; bases unmatched to any gene: 19. The length of the CDR3 is 18 residues. CDR3 sequence reads: CASSPYPRGRGAIDEQFF. As DNA, the CDR3 is TGCGCCAGCAGCCCCTACCCCCGGGGGCGGGGGGCTATAGATGAGCAGTTCTTC.

The J gene is TRBJ1-6, the V gene TRBV18, with 7 bases lining up with TRBD1. The CDR3 length is 17 residues. The V gene end was trimmed by 4 bases and the J gene end by 14 bases; junction bases not matched to a gene: 20. Germline CDR1 KGHSH, CDR2 LQKENI. The CDR3 spells CASSHLDGQAFFRSLHF. The CDR3 region has the DNA TGTGCCAGCTCACACTTGGATGGACAGGCCTTTTTTAGGTCCCTCCACTTT.

The chain employs TRBV2 and TRBJ2-5; 12 bases are shared with TRBD2. The CDR3 is 15 residues long. Unmatched junction bases numbered 7, after V lost 6 bases and J lost 5 bases. Germline CDR1 and CDR2: SNHLY and FYNNEI. CDR3 sequence reads: CASRPLAGGGETQYF. The CDR3 DNA reads TGTGCCAGCAGACCACTAGCGGGGGGCGGCGAGACCCAGTACTTC.

Details on this clone: Germline is not matched at one junction end, which may reflect a read error. The V call is TRBV7-9, the J call TRBJ2-5; no clear D. The CDR3 totals 12 residues. Germline-derived CDR1 and CDR2 are SEHNR and FQNEAQ (reference sequence). CDR3 sequence: CSSNQLRETQYF. CDR3 DNA sequence: TGTTCCAGCAACCAACTTCGAGAGACCCAGTACTTC. The full variable domain, in which reference TRBV7-9 and TRBJ2-5 provide the parts outside the CDR3, is DTGVSQNPRHKITKRGQNVTFRCDPISEHNRLYWYRQTLGQGPEFLTYFQNEAQLEKSRLLSDRFSAERPKGSFSTLEIQRTEQGDSAMYLCSSNQLRETQYFGPGTRLLVL.

The chain couples TRBV21-1 to TRBJ1-6; the table gives TRBD1 as D, unverified against the DNA. TRBV21-1 is given as a pseudogene. The length of the CDR3 is 16 residues. The DNA for the CDR3 is TGTGCCAGCAGCTCTCCCCGGGACAGCAGTATCACCGGCCTCCACTTT. Residues: CASSSPRDSSITGLHF.

This chain uses TRBV5-1 with TRBJ1-3, with unresolved D. The CDR3 has 15 residues. Germline lookup yields CDR1 SGHRS and CDR2 YFSETQ. Trimming removed 0 bases at V and 0 bases at J, with 7 bases between. This CDR3 is CASSLESYSGNTIYF. The CDR3 DNA reads TGCGCCAGCAGCTTGGAGTCCTACTCTGGAAACACCATATATTTT.

The rearrangement links TRBV6-5 to TRBJ2-5; 10 nucleotides agree with TRBD1. The junction had 5 bases not matched to a gene; V was cut back by 0 bases and J by 7 bases. The CDR3 is 15 residues long. The germline gives CDR1 MNHEY, CDR2 SVGAGI. This CDR3 is CASSYSGTGDRTQYF. The CDR3 DNA sequence: TGTGCCAGCAGTTACTCAGGGACAGGGGATCGGACCCAGTACTTC.

This rearrangement joins TRBV9 to TRBJ2-3; the match to TRBD2 covers 8 bases. CDR1 SGDLS and CDR2 YYNGEE come from the germline V gene. The CDR3 is made up of 15 amino acids. J was trimmed by 1 base and V by 4 bases; bases with no gene match: 5. This CDR3 is CASSPTAGGTDTQYF. DNA for the CDR3: TGTGCCAGCAGCCCAACAGCGGGGGGCACAGATACGCAGTATTTT.

The chain joins TRBV19 to TRBJ2-1; TRBD2 matches at 11 bases. Germline loops: CDR1 LNHDA, CDR2 SQIVND (reference sequence). The CDR3 has 16 amino acids. V lost 5 bases, J lost 6 bases, and 9 bases stayed unmatched. The CDR3 is CASSRIIAGGPNEQFF. CDR3 bases: TGTGCCAGTAGTCGAATTATAGCGGGGGGGCCCAATGAGCAGTTCTTC.

This clone came up a few times. The chain combines TRBV7-9 with TRBJ2-7; D is ambiguous. Germline CDR1 SEHNR, CDR2 FQNEAQ (reference sequence). The CDR3 consists of 14 residues. Trimming shortened V by 0 bases and J by 3 bases, and 9 bases separated the two germline ends. Here the CDR3 DNA reads TGTGCCAGCAGCTTAGCAGAGGTCCGCTACGAGCAGTACTTC. Its translation is CASSLAEVRYEQYF. Based on the CDR3 plus reference TRBV7-9 and TRBJ2-7, the full variable domain is DTGVSQNPRHKITKRGQNVTFRCDPISEHNRLYWYRQTLGQGPEFLTYFQNEAQLEKSRLLSDRFSAERPKGSFSTLEIQRTEQGDSAMYLCASSLAEVRYEQYFGPGTRLTVT.

V usage is TRBV9 and J usage is TRBJ2-1; the match to TRBD2 covers 8 bases. The CDR3 covers 17 residues. Germline CDR1 is SGDLS and CDR2 is YYNGEE. Losses at the gene ends were 4 bases for V and 3 bases for J; bases not matched to a gene: 12. CDR3 sequence reads: CASSTPRAGAGYNEQFF. CDR3 in DNA: TGTGCCAGCAGCACACCCCGAGCGGGGGCGGGCTACAATGAGCAGTTCTTC.

A few counts support this clone. The chain links TRBV5-1 to TRBJ1-4; D is perhaps TRBD1 (5 bases). This CDR3 comprises 16 residues. The V gene's germline CDR1 is SGHRS and CDR2 YFSETQ. The V gene lost 0 bases and the J gene lost 8 bases, with 17 bases spanning the gap. CDR3: CASSLGPSGNDEKLFF. CDR3 nucleotide sequence: TGCGCCAGCAGCTTGGGCCCGTCAGGGAACGACGAAAAACTGTTTTTT.

This rearrangement joins TRBV5-1 to TRBJ2-3; 8 nucleotides align to TRBD2. V dropped 4 bases and J dropped 4; count of bases not matched to a gene: 14. Looked up from germline, CDR1 is SGHRS and CDR2 is YFSETQ. The CDR3 consists of 17 residues. In DNA, the CDR3 is TGCGCCAGCAGCATCCGGACTTCTTCGGGAGGGGCAGATACGCAGTATTTT. As protein: CASSIRTSSGGADTQYF.

The chain is built from TRBV4-2 and TRBJ1-3, with TRBD1 matching 7 bases. The germline V gene encodes CDR1 LGHNA and CDR2 YNFKEQ. V dropped 5 bases and J dropped 4; count of bases not matched to a gene: 8. The CDR3 is 15 amino acids. CDR3 protein: CASSLDRGLGNTIYF. DNA for the CDR3: TGTGCCAGCAGCTTGGATAGGGGGCTCGGAAACACCATATATTTT.

The chain carries TRBV11-2 and TRBJ2-7; tentatively, D is TRBD2 (5 bases). This CDR3 contains 12 residues. From germline, CDR1 is SGHAT and CDR2 FQNNGV. V lost 8 bases and J lost 4, with 12 bases in between. Written as DNA, the CDR3 is TGTGCCAGCCGCCCCTCGGGATACGAGCAGTACTTC. Its protein is CASRPSGYEQYF.

The chain recombines TRBV30 with TRBJ2-7; tentatively, D is TRBD1 (7 bases). Looked up from germline, CDR1 is GTSNPN and CDR2 is SVGIG (reference sequence). Trimming shortened V by 4 bases and J by 3 bases, and 16 bases separated the two germline ends. The CDR3 runs 14 residues. CDR3 DNA: TGTGCCTGGACCCAGGGGGAGGTTTACTACGAGCAGTACTTC. This encodes CAWTQGEVYYEQYF. Full variable domain (remainder filled in from reference TRBV30 and TRBJ2-7): SQTIHQWPATLVQPVGSPLSLECTVEGTSNPNLYWYRQAAGRGLQLLFYSVGIGQISSEVPQNLSASRPQDRQFILSSKKLLLSDSGFYLCAWTQGEVYYEQYFGPGTRLTVT.